This T cell receptor (beta chain) was profiled in a study of shared T cell receptors in the human thymus (dated by TCRdb to the early 2020s). Context from the whole study: The study investigated the way shared, self-reactive T-cell receptor alpha chains are produced in the human thymus.

Library preparation employed the immunoSEQ multiplex PCR assay. TCRdb took over this immuneACCESS table, retaining in-frame rearrangements with V and J assigned. Such tables are incomplete; in checked studies, under half of the missing clones stem from an unresolved V gene, and the remainder is unexplained. Recorded for this sample are about 660,000 clones; roughly 90% of them occurred a single time. The ten largest account for 0.01% of the sample. A note on this clone: Its antigen remains undetermined. No much larger clone is present one base from it, and per-base qualities are unavailable. This same CDR3 is encoded by further DNA sequences in the sample.

Germline trimming: 5 bases from V, 2 bases from J; junction bases outside gene matches: 1. The CDR3 contains 14 residues, cysteine and phenylalanine counted. The entry retains the CDR3 DNA only, 42 bases that are in frame from base 1. The germline V gene yields MNHEY for CDR1 and SVGAGI for CDR2. The sample was also reused in another study, on human thymus T cells. That second publication adds: Immunologically healthy infants undergoing open corrective cardiac surgery for congenital heart defects in Finland were used as donors. The thymus tissue came from surgical resects taken out during corrective cardiac surgery. Both the thymic and the peripheral blood repertoires appeared to show biased V and J gene segment usage. The related research found that thymic TCR repertoires overlapped highly between unrelated individuals. The study characterized TCR alpha and beta repertoires from about 8 infant thymus samples and a few related peripheral blood samples. Donor ages ranged from roughly 7 to 244 days, and the cohort comprised about six male and two female infants. After being mechanically released from the tissue, thymocytes were kept at -70 degrees C in pellets of roughly 10-30 million cells. A QIAsymphony instrument was used to extract genomic DNA from frozen cell pellets. The immunoSEQ multiplex PCR assay was used to amplify the TCRB and TCRAD loci from a standardized quantity of quality-controlled genomic DNA. Amplicons spanned the V(D)J region at a length sufficient to cover the CDR3 and identify V and J genes. Amplicon sequencing was performed on an Illumina platform through the commercial immunoSEQ service. Corrections for primer bias and sequencing errors followed previously described methods, while TCRAD and TCRB definitions were based on the IMGT database. immunoSEQ Analyzer 3.0 and VDJTools were used for repertoire analysis, which covered basic statistics, V/J segment usage, diversity estimates, rarefaction and pairwise overlap. Chao1, ChaoE, Efron-Thisted, Shannon and inverse Simpson indices were used to estimate diversity, which was also estimated on datasets down-sampled to the smallest sample. Repertoire overlap was determined by strict matching of CDR3 nucleotide sequence, V gene and J gene, and Jaccard-based multidimensional scaling clustering was applied. On average, thymus samples gave 750,000 to 1,000,000 unique TCRB clonotypes, whereas blood samples gave roughly 86,000.

The TCR comes from a boy under two years old with a congenital heart defect. Donor details come from another sample of the same person, matched by shared clones. The sequenced sample consisted of thymocytes. This sequence uses TRBV6-5 and TRBJ2-1; the central 9 bases match TRBD1. The nucleotide sequence is TGTGCCAGCAGTGGGACAGGGCCCTACAATGAGCAGTTCTTC. Its translation reads: CASSGTGPYNEQFF.